This T cell receptor beta chain was sequenced for a study of glioma-infiltrating T cells after dendritic cell vaccination. Looked up from germline, CDR1 is MNHEY and CDR2 is SVGAGI. V lost 10 bases and J lost 7, with 11 bases in between. The CDR3 covers 11 residues. The time point was: after dendritic cell vaccination, including at tumor progression/relapse. This table comes from immunoSEQ multiplex PCR, and its TCRdb copy is limited to in-frame clones, with some not included. The sample has about 58,000 clones; roughly 84% are singletons. The chain employs TRBV6-5 and TRBJ2-1, with a tentative D call TRBD2 (7 bases). The source of this sequence is a human donor with glioblastoma. Source: blood, taken after dendritic cell vaccination. CDR3 bases: TGTGCCACAGGGGAGGGAAATGAGCAGTTCTTC. Its translation is CATGEGNEQFF.